This T cell receptor beta chain came from a study of CD8 T cells in ankylosing spondylitis. Study results and limitations: Disease-linked clones reportedly showed significant enrichment in matched ankylosing spondylitis synovial fluid.

In regard to this clonotype: Its specificity is unknown.

TCRdb fed the 5' RACE reads into MiXCR, producing one record per CDR3 protein. The table has under 200,000 distinct CDR3 sequences, 11% seen once; the top ten hold about 27%. Germline trimming cut 1 base from V and 7 bases from J; bases unmatched to any gene: 6. Looked up from germline, CDR1 is SGHAT and CDR2 is FQNNGV. The CDR3 contains 16 residues. This receptor was taken from a male donor with ankylosing spondylitis or in good health (not recorded which). This chain uses TRBV11-2 with TRBJ1-4, with 10 bases fitting TRBD1. Sequencing input: blood, either unsorted or a sorted T cell fraction (not recorded which). Here the CDR3 DNA reads TGTGCCAGCAGCTTAGGCTGGGGGGACAGGGGTGAAAAACTGTTTTTT. This gives the protein CASSLGWGDRGEKLFF.